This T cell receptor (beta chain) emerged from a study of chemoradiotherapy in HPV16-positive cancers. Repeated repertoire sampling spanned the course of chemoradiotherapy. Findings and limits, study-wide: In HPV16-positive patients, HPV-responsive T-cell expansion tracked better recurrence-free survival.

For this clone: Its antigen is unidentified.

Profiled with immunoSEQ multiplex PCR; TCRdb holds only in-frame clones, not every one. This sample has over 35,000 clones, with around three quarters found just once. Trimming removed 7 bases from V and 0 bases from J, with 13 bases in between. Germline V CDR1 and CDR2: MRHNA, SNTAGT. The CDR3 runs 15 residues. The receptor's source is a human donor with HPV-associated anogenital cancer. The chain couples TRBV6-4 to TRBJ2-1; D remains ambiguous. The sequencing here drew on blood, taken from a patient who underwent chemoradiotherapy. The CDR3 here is CASTRESSSYNEQFF. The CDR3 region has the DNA TGTGCCAGCACCCGAGAATCCAGCTCCTACAATGAGCAGTTCTTC.